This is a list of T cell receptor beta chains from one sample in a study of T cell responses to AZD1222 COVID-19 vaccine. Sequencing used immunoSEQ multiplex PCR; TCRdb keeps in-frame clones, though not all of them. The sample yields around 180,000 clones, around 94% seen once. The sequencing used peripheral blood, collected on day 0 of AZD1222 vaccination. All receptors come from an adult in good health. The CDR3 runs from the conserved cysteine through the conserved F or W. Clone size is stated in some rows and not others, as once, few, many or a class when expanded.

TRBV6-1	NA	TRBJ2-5	CASSEAVQGFQETQYF
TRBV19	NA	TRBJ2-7	CASSDQGASYEQYF
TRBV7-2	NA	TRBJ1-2	CASSLGGYGYTF
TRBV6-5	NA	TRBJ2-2	CASKQQQGAGGELFF
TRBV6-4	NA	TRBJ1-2	CASSDSQGFGGYTF
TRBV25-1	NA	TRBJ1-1	CASRTTQTVNTEAFF
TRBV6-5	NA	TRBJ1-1	CASSYSGPTREAFF
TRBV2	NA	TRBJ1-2	CASSRQGYYGYTF
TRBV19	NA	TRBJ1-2	CASTPDRVYGYTF
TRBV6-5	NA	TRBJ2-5	CASSRDRVGETQYF
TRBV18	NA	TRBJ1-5	CASSGGGQPQHF
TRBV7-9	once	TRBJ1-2	CASSSYQGDQDYGYTF
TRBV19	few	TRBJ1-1	CASSPRQGRRNTEAFF
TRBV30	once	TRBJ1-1	CAWSVLQGGTEAFF
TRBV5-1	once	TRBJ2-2	CASSLGARPGELFF
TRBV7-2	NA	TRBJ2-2	CASSLQVPGELFF
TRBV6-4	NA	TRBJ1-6	CASREDGRSYNSPLHF
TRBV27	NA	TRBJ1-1	CASSLSTGVTEAFF
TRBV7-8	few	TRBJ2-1	CASSPPKRSYNEQFF
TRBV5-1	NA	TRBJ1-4	CASSLATATNEKLFF
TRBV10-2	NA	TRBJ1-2	CASQDRASGYTF
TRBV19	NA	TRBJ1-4	CASTEHGRGKEKLFF
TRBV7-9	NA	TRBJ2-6	CASSPPFNSGANVLTF
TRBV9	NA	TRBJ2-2	CASSPSRGAGELFF
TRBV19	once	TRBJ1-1	CASSMETRTSAHRMNTEAFF
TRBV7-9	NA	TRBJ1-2	CASSQGTVPGYTF
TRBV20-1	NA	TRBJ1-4	CSARGNEKLFF
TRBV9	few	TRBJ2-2	CASSVGTALNRELFF
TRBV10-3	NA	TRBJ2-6	CAISDPGAWDSFGANVLTF